What follows is one T cell receptor (beta chain) and its context. This clonotype was detected only once. The antigen it recognizes is unknown. No per-base quality is available; no much larger clone lies one base away. On its own, one read is weak support. The data were obtained in a study of CD8 T cells in Susac syndrome (dated by TCRdb to between 2017 and 2020). General notes on the study: Repertoire sequencing was used to test whether CD8+ T cell activation and differentiation in Susac syndrome was antigen driven. The study compared CD8+ T cell repertoire clonality among about a dozen healthy donors, 14 Susac syndrome patients and approximately 16 multiple sclerosis patients. Overall results and qualifications from the work: The number of individuals in the TCR sequencing and HLA analysis was recognized as being relatively small.

Peripheral blood CD8+ and CD4+ T cells from healthy donors, Susac syndrome patients and multiple sclerosis patients were profiled by high-throughput TCR beta sequencing. Multiple sclerosis controls were treatment-naive patients with stable or active relapsing-remitting disease fulfilling revised McDonald criteria. Bulk CD8+ and CD4+ T cells were purified by magnetic negative isolation, while CD8+ TEMRA cells were enriched using FACS. Blood was drawn into EDTA tubes, processed within 24 hours, and PBMCs were isolated by density gradient centrifugation. PBMCs intended for TCR sequencing were cryopreserved in liquid nitrogen and thawed later in a water bath at 37 degrees C. The sorted or isolated CD4+, CD8+ and CD8+ TEMRA cells had a purity of 90% or higher. RNA was extracted using the RNeasy kit, and roughly 0.45 to 1 microgram was reverse transcribed with random hexamers. The immunoSEQ multiplex PCR assay, covering 54 Vbeta and 13 Jbeta segments, was used to amplify TCR beta CDR3 regions. PCR amplification bias was corrected using a synthetic template baseline for primer optimization and computational correction. As for the original processing: Reads were assigned to V, D and J genes according to IMGT and analyzed in immunoSEQ Analyzer, with only productive sequences retained. Clonality was computed as one minus Shannon entropy normalized by log2 of the number of productive unique sequences. Public and private clones were assessed among the 100 most prevalent clones of each patient and control. Susac-specific clones were defined as absent from healthy and MS cohorts, about 1,000 published viral clones and other ImmuneACCESS disease sequences. TCRdb redid the processing of the public reads, applying fastp at Q25 and MiXCR, and retained in-frame beta chains. Rows with one shared CDR3 protein collapse into an entry with the most common genes and DNA. These V and J calls originate from TCRdb's pipeline instead of the authors' own analysis. Here the sample has 250,000 to 300,000 distinct CDR3 sequences; 89% occur a single time. The ten largest make up around 0.18% of the sample.

The sequenced sample was CD8+ T cells from PBMCs. The TCR was taken from a human donor with multiple sclerosis.

The DNA sequence is given as TGTGCCAGCCACTCCTGGAACAGGGGGCGCTTTTATGGCTACACCTTC. Its protein product is CASHSWNRGRFYGYTF. The sequence joins TRBV2 to TRBJ1-2; TRBD1 lines up with 9 middle nucleotides. As encoded in the germline V gene, CDR1 is SNHLY while CDR2 is FYNNEI. Spanning cysteine to phenylalanine, the CDR3 consists of 16 amino acids. Only the CDR3 part of the read is kept: 48 bases, read in frame from the first base. The V end gives up 8 bases and the J end 5 bases, leaving 15 bases in the junction not matched to a gene.